The 22 T cell receptor beta chains below come from one sample, sequenced in a study of shared clonotypes between healthy human individuals. TCRdb keeps only in-frame clones here, not all; method: immunoSEQ multiplex PCR. Among about 470,000 clones listed, roughly 83% were seen once. The sequencing input was PBMCs. Receptors were obtained from a middle-aged woman in good health. Some clones in this sample may be carry-over from other donors' samples.

This chain uses TRBV5-1 with TRBJ2-1, with 12 positions matching TRBD2. The J segment lost 6 bases and the V segment lost 4 bases, leaving 8 bases of the junction unmatched. The CDR3 runs to 16 residues. Germline V CDR1 and CDR2: SGHRS, YFSETQ. CDR3 sequence (DNA): TGCGCCAGCAGCCCTATCCTAGCGGGAGGGCCCAATGAGCAGTTCTTC. Its translation: CASSPILAGGPNEQFF.

This chain links TRBV5-1 with TRBJ1-3; D uncertain. Germline V gene lookup returns CDR1 SGHRS and CDR2 YFSETQ. The CDR3 is made up of 14 amino acids. V was clipped by 3 bases and J by 0 bases, with 7 bases between them. CDR3 DNA: TGCGCCAGCAGCTCCCCAAGCTCTGGAAACACCATATATTTT. Its translation is CASSSPSSGNTIYF.

The chain joins TRBV7-9 to TRBJ2-3; 12 bases are a match to TRBD1. The CDR3 sequence is 15 residues long. Germline V gene lookup returns CDR1 SEHNR and CDR2 FQNEAQ (reference sequence). V dropped 6 bases and J dropped 6; count of bases not matched to a gene: 7. The CDR3 nucleotides read TGTGCCAGCAGTTGGGGGACAGGGGGCTCTGATACGCAGTATTTT. This gives the protein CASSWGTGGSDTQYF.

V is TRBV7-2 and J is TRBJ2-5; 9 bases map to TRBD1. Germline V gene lookup returns CDR1 SGHTA and CDR2 FQGNSA. The J segment lost 5 bases and the V segment lost 5 bases, leaving 9 bases of the junction unmatched. The CDR3 loop spans 15 amino acids. The DNA for the CDR3 is TGTGCCAGCAGCCAGGACAGGGGTTTGAGGGAGACCCAGTACTTC. Translated: CASSQDRGLRETQYF.

The chain carries TRBV10-2 and TRBJ2-3, with D maybe TRBD2 (6 bases). The CDR3 length is 16 residues. In germline, CDR1 is WSHSY, CDR2 SAAADI. Trimming took 7 bases from V and 6 from J, leaving 23 bases between them. CDR3 loop: CASTPGGRGAGDTQYF. CDR3 coding DNA: TGCGCCAGCACCCCCGGAGGGCGGGGAGCAGGGGATACGCAGTATTTT.

The CDR3 reads CASSPTTILTGGNEQFF. The CDR3 region has the DNA TGTGCCAGCTCACCCACGACGATTTTGACAGGGGGCAATGAGCAGTTCTTC. The V and J genes are TRBV18 and TRBJ2-1, with 9 bases fitting TRBD1. CDR1 is KGHSH and CDR2 is LQKENI in the germline V gene. The CDR3 has 17 residues. V lost 3 bases to trimming and J lost 6 bases; unmatched junction nucleotides: 12.

The V and J genes are TRBV11-2 and TRBJ2-2; D uncertain. The V gene lost 2 bases and the J gene lost 0 bases, with 16 bases spanning the gap. The CDR3 runs 18 residues. Germline V gives CDR1 SGHAT, CDR2 FQNNGV. DNA for the CDR3: TGTGCCAGCAGCTTAAATGGGGTAACTGGGGCGAACACCGGGGAGCTGTTTTTT. It encodes CASSLNGVTGANTGELFF. Using reference TRBV11-2 and TRBJ2-2 for the parts outside the CDR3, the full variable domain is EAGVAQSPRYKIIEKRQSVAFWCNPISGHATLYWYQQILGQGPKLLIQFQNNGVVDDSQLPKDRFSAERLKGVDSTLKIQPAKLEDSAVYLCASSLNGVTGANTGELFFGEGSRLTVL.

This clone occurred a few times. The CDR3 spells CASRVGKGVGANVLTF. The CDR3 coding sequence is TGTGCCAGCAGGGTTGGTAAAGGGGTAGGGGCCAACGTCCTGACTTTC. The rearrangement joins TRBV2 to TRBJ2-6; a weak D match, TRBD1 (5 bases). The germline CDR1 and CDR2 sequences are SNHLY and FYNNEI. Trimming took off 6 bases at V and 4 bases at J, with 16 bases between the two ends. There are 16 residues in the CDR3.

This rearrangement joins TRBV27 to TRBJ2-2; D is unclear. CDR3 size: 12 residues. V gave up 3 bases and J gave up 6 bases, with 5 bases separating them. CDR1 is MNHEY and CDR2 is SMNVEV in the germline V gene (reference sequence). The CDR3 DNA sequence: TGTGCCAGCAGTTTTTCCGCCGGGGAGCTGTTTTTT. Translated: CASSFSAGELFF.

The chain is built from TRBV5-6 and TRBJ2-5; TRBD1 is a possible D gene (6 bases). The last part of the DNA fits TRBJ2-7 better; the J call may be wrong. The germline CDR1 and CDR2 sequences are SGHDT and YYEEEE. The CDR3 runs 15 residues. CDR3 in DNA: TGTGCCAGCAGCTTCCCCTCGGTTGGGGGCTCCGAGCAGTACTTC. Its protein is CASSFPSVGGSEQYF.

The chain couples TRBV25-1 to TRBJ1-2; the match to TRBD1 covers 7 bases. Germline lookup yields CDR1 MGHDK and CDR2 SYGVNS. CDR3 length: 15 amino acids. J gave up 2 bases and V 4 bases, and 7 bases lay outside the gene matches. This chain's CDR3 is CASSAQGQKNYGYTF. CDR3 DNA: TGTGCCAGCAGTGCACAGGGACAGAAAAACTATGGCTACACCTTC.

This chain links TRBV6-6 with TRBJ1-2, with TRBD1 identical over 7 bases. Germline V gene lookup returns CDR1 MNHNY and CDR2 SVGAGI (reference sequence). Trimming at V came to 4 bases and at J to 4 bases, leaving 9 bases not matched to a gene. The CDR3 is 15 amino acids. CDR3 sequence reads: CASSSTSGTAYGYTF. CDR3 sequence (DNA): TGTGCCAGCAGTTCGACCTCCGGGACAGCCTATGGCTACACCTTC.

The J gene is TRBJ2-3, the V gene TRBV5-1; D might be TRBD2 (6 bases). The V end was cut by 0 bases, the J end by 1 base, with 9 bases between. CDR3 length equals 15 residues. The germline gives CDR1 SGHRS, CDR2 YFSETQ. CDR3 in DNA: TGCGCCAGCAGCTTGGGTGGGGAGGGCACAGATACGCAGTATTTT. Its translation is CASSLGGEGTDTQYF.

The chain joins TRBV5-4 to TRBJ2-3; the match to TRBD1 covers 9 bases. Germline-derived CDR1 and CDR2 are SGHNT and YYREEE (reference sequence). With 1 base clipped from V and 0 bases from J, the junction kept 3 bases outside the gene matches. The CDR3 sequence is 16 residues long. As DNA, the CDR3 is TGTGCCAGCAGCTTGATGACAGGGGGGAGCACAGATACGCAGTATTTT. Protein: CASSLMTGGSTDTQYF.

This clone was observed a handful of times. Here the CDR3 DNA reads TGTGCCAGCTCACCATCGACAGGGGGCAGGACTGAAGCTTTCTTT. Its translation is CASSPSTGGRTEAFF. The rearrangement uses TRBV18 and TRBJ1-1; 10 bases agree with TRBD1. Germline CDR1 reads KGHSH; CDR2 reads LQKENI. Trimming cost V 2 bases and J 5 bases; bases outside gene matches: 5. The CDR3 length is 15 residues.

For this clone: Other DNA sequences in the sample encode the same CDR3. The rearrangement joins TRBV6-5 to TRBJ2-7; D gene unclear. CDR1 and CDR2 from the germline V gene are MNHEY and SVGAGI. The CDR3 runs to 12 residues. The germline V and J ends were trimmed by 0 bases and 4 bases, with 4 bases remaining between them. The CDR3 DNA follows: TGTGCCAGCAGTTACTCTCCTTACGAGCAGTACTTC. Its translation: CASSYSPYEQYF.

CDR3 amino acids: CASSHGMTLTYEQYF. The DNA for the CDR3 is TGCGCCAGCAGCCATGGGATGACTCTCACCTACGAGCAGTACTTC. The rearrangement uses TRBV4-1 and TRBJ2-7; D unclear. V was clipped by 3 bases and J by 2 bases, with 14 bases between them. The germline CDR1 and CDR2 sequences are MGHRA and YSYEKL. The CDR3 has 15 amino acids.

In regard to this clone: Since a much larger clone is just one base distant, this may be a read error. The chain employs TRBV7-2 and TRBJ2-7; D may be TRBD1 (5 bases). In germline, CDR1 is SGHTA, CDR2 FQGNSA. V was shortened by 1 base and J by 3 bases, with 10 bases between the two germline ends. The CDR3 contains 14 residues. The CDR3 loop reads CASSLEGRVYEQYF. CDR3 nucleotide sequence: TGTGCCAGCAGCTTAGAGGGCAGGGTCTACGAGCAGTACTTC.

The chain combines TRBV5-1 with TRBJ2-1; 8 bases are shared with TRBD2. CDR1 SGHRS and CDR2 YFSETQ come from the germline V gene. J gave up 4 bases and V 0 bases, and 9 bases lay outside the gene matches. The CDR3 has 17 residues. The CDR3 loop is CASSLGVSASGYNEQFF. The DNA of the CDR3 is TGCGCCAGCAGCTTGGGTGTTTCGGCTAGCGGGTACAATGAGCAGTTCTTC. The full variable domain, completed using reference TRBV5-1 and TRBJ2-1, is KAGVTQTPRYLIKTRGQQVTLSCSPISGHRSVSWYQQTPGQGLQFLFEYFSETQRNKGNFPGRFSGRQFSNSRSEMNVSTLELGDSALYLCASSLGVSASGYNEQFFGPGTRLTVL.

The rearrangement uses TRBV5-6 and TRBJ2-3, with D uncertain. From germline, CDR1 is SGHDT and CDR2 YYEEEE. This CDR3 comprises 13 residues. Deletions cut 0 bases from V and 3 bases from J, with 5 bases between. This CDR3 reads CASSLVGTDTQYF. DNA for the CDR3: TGTGCCAGCAGCTTGGTCGGGACAGATACGCAGTATTTT.

This chain uses TRBV29-1 with TRBJ1-4; D may be TRBD1 (6 bases). The CDR3 spans 13 residues. The germline CDR1 and CDR2 sequences are SQVTM and ANQGSEA. V lost 4 bases to trimming and J lost 15 bases, with 21 bases between them. CDR3 bases: TGCAGCGTTGCAGTGGCAGGGGAAGTGAGGTTGTTTTTT. Protein: CSVAVAGEVRLFF.

The chain recombines TRBV18 with TRBJ1-1, with no clear D. Germline V lookup: CDR1 KGHSH, CDR2 LQKENI. The CDR3 totals 14 residues. V was cut by 2 bases and J by 3 bases, with 10 bases left in between. In nucleotides, the CDR3 is TGTGCCAGCTCACCAAGGGCCGAGGACACTGAAGCTTTCTTT. This codes for CASSPRAEDTEAFF.